The T cell receptor beta chain under discussion was sequenced for a study of spatial heterogeneity in lung cancer. Study information: The library had UMIs, and each TCR and UMI pair averaged more than ten raw reads. Whole-study findings and limits: Ubiquitous expanded tumor TCRs were seen in blood more at resection than at follow-up.

Germline V gives CDR1 SGHTA, CDR2 FQGNSA. There are 13 residues in the CDR3. V was trimmed by 2 bases and J by 7 bases, leaving 9 bases between them. This clonotype was found a few times. Its cognate antigen is unknown. TCRdb fed the 5' RACE reads into MiXCR, producing one record per CDR3 protein. The data contain under 75,000 distinct CDR3 sequences, 7% to 10% of them singletons. Time point specified: sample taken at primary tumor resection. The authors sequenced whole RNA from tumor, nontumor lung or frozen PBMC without sorting. Samples were obtained from approximately 76 donors, all untreated early-stage non-small cell lung cancer patients.

The genes are TRBV7-2 and TRBJ2-1, with D possibly TRBD2 on 6 matching bases. The sequence derives from a female donor with early-stage non-small cell lung cancer. Sample: PBMCs, taken at surgery. CDR3 amino acids: CASSLMGGNEQFF. Here the CDR3 DNA reads TGTGCCAGCAGCTTAATGGGGGGTAATGAGCAGTTCTTC.